The next 10 T cell receptor beta chains were all read from a single sample in a study of blood T cell repertoires in COVID-19. Profiling relied on immunoSEQ multiplex PCR, and the TCRdb table lists in-frame clones only, not all of them. The data hold 300,000 to 400,000 clones, with over 80% observed a single time. Sequencing was performed on peripheral blood. Source of these receptors: a woman aged 45-59 years with COVID-19, enrolled during active disease.

The chain links TRBV24-1 to TRBJ2-1, with 7 bases identical to TRBD1. Trimming cost V 12 bases and J 4 bases; bases outside gene matches: 11. The CDR3 is made up of 14 amino acids. Germline CDR1 reads KGHDR; CDR2 reads SFDVKD. The chain's CDR3 is CASSPRQGYNEQFF. The CDR3 nucleotides read TGTGCCTCCTCACCGCGACAGGGTTACAATGAGCAGTTCTTC.

The chain uses TRBV7-8 and TRBJ1-1; D gene ambiguous. The CDR3 is made up of 16 amino acids. Trimming removed 1 base from V and 3 bases from J, with 15 bases in between. CDR1 and CDR2 (germline): SGHVS, FQNEAQ. This chain's CDR3 is CASSLVWRALDTEAFF. For the CDR3, the DNA is TGTGCCAGCAGCTTAGTCTGGAGGGCCCTAGACACTGAAGCTTTCTTT.

This chain links TRBV19 with TRBJ2-3, with a tentative D call TRBD2 (5 bases). CDR1 and CDR2 (germline): LNHDA, SQIVND (reference sequence). The V end was cut by 9 bases, the J end by 3 bases, with 13 bases between. The CDR3 consists of 13 residues. This chain's CDR3 is CASSLSGTDTQYF. As DNA, the CDR3 is TGTGCCAGCTCCCTCTCGGGAACAGATACGCAGTATTTT.

The chain is built from TRBV19 and TRBJ2-2, with a weak D call TRBD2 (6 bases). V dropped 3 bases and J dropped 7 bases, with 12 bases sitting between them. The CDR3 extends over 14 amino acids. CDR1 is LNHDA and CDR2 is SQIVND in the germline V gene (reference sequence). Written as DNA, the CDR3 is TGTGCCAGTAGTATTGAGGGAGCGGGCGGGGAGCTGTTTTTT. Translated: CASSIEGAGGELFF.

V is TRBV3-1 (or the pseudogene TRBV3-2) and J is TRBJ1-2; 7 nucleotides match TRBD1. CDR3 length: 19 residues. The germline V gene encodes CDR1 LGHDT and CDR2 YNNKEL (reference sequence). V lost 0 bases and J lost 3; bases outside the gene matches: 16. CDR3: CASSQDWTGPTVSHYGYTF. DNA for the CDR3: TGTGCCAGCAGCCAAGACTGGACAGGACCAACCGTATCTCACTATGGCTACACCTTC.

The chain combines TRBV19 with TRBJ1-5; 7 bases fit TRBD1. CDR3 length: 13 residues. Germline CDR1 LNHDA, CDR2 SQIVND (reference sequence). Losses at the gene ends were 6 bases for V and 5 bases for J; bases not matched to a gene: 4. The CDR3 nucleotides read TGTGCCAGTAGAGACAGGGATTATCAGCCCCAGCATTTT. This translates into CASRDRDYQPQHF. The whole variable domain, filled in from reference TRBV19 and TRBJ1-5, reads DGGITQSPKYLFRKEGQNVTLSCEQNLNHDAMYWYRQDPGQGLRLIYYSQIVNDFQKGDIAEGYSVSREKKESFPLTVTSAQKNPTAFYLCASRDRDYQPQHFGDGTRLSIL.

V is TRBV4-1 and J is TRBJ1-4; D uncertain. This CDR3 spans 15 amino acids. The V end lost 5 bases, the J end lost 2 bases, and 12 bases lay between the germline ends. Germline CDR1 is MGHRA and CDR2 is YSYEKL. CDR3 region: CASSSTGATNEKLFF. The DNA for the CDR3 is TGCGCCAGCAGCTCGACGGGAGCGACTAATGAAAAACTGTTTTTT.

This sequence joins TRBV6-4 and TRBJ1-2, with D perhaps TRBD1 (6 bases). In germline, CDR1 is MRHNA, CDR2 SNTAGT. The CDR3 contains 13 residues. V was clipped by 4 bases and J by 5 bases, with 11 bases between them. The CDR3 here is CASSVDRNYGYTF. The CDR3 DNA sequence: TGTGCCAGCAGTGTAGACAGGAATTATGGCTACACCTTC.

The chain combines TRBV6-5 with TRBJ1-4; D perhaps matches TRBD1 (5 bases). Germline V CDR1 and CDR2: MNHEY, SVGAGI. The V and J ends lost 6 bases and 4 bases respectively, with 9 bases between them. The CDR3 is 13 residues long. Here the CDR3 reads CASSLGGNEKLFF. The CDR3 DNA follows: TGTGCCAGCAGCCTCGGGGGTAATGAAAAACTGTTTTTT.

This clone was observed a few times. This chain links TRBV11-2 with TRBJ2-1, with 11 bases identical to TRBD1. This CDR3 is built from 16 residues. Trimming removed 5 bases from V and 4 bases from J; junction bases left unmatched: 7. Germline CDR1 is SGHAT and CDR2 is FQNNGV. CDR3 nucleotide sequence: TGTGCCAGCAGCCCAAGGACAGGGGGCGTTTACAATGAGCAGTTCTTC. Its translation is CASSPRTGGVYNEQFF.